This T cell receptor beta chain was sequenced in a study of early T cells in non-severe SARS-CoV-2 infection. As for the study in general: Investigators sequenced bulk RNA drawn from unsorted whole blood, and chains remained unpaired.

On this clonotype: Its antigen is unknown.

Whole-study results and caveats: There was a bias toward anti-spike CD8 responses in VDJdb matching, which missed private and CD4 specificities.

Germline values: CDR1 DFQATT, CDR2 SNEGSKA (reference sequence). There are 13 residues in the CDR3. V was pared by 1 base and J by 6 bases, with 10 bases between. As part of library construction, unique molecular identifiers were attached to individual cDNA molecules. TCRdb itself ran the 5' RACE reads through MiXCR, one entry per CDR3 protein. The sample consists of 80,000 or so distinct CDR3 sequences, approximately 12% of them appearing once. The J gene is TRBJ1-5, the V gene TRBV20-1, with no clear D. Input material: whole blood. The origin of this receptor is an adult who was a healthcare worker with PCR-confirmed SARS-CoV-2 infection or an uninfected control (not recorded which). The DNA of the CDR3 is TGCAGTGCTAGAGGTCAAAGGAGTCAGCCCCAGCATTTT. It codes for CSARGQRSQPQHF.